This T cell receptor (beta chain) is from a study of tumor and adjacent non-tumor tissue in lung cancer. The study's findings and limits: In normal lung, the top 100 clones were significantly more dominant than in tumor.

RNA was extracted from bulk tissue without any cell sorting. This non-tumor lung sample came from over 3 cm beyond the tumor edge. The CDR3 totals 14 residues. The V and J ends lost 6 bases and 2 bases, in that order; junction bases with no gene match: 7. This clonotype was counted ten times or more. Its antigen is unidentified. The library came from three nested PCR rounds adapted from ARM-PCR protocols. TCRdb passed the multiplex PCR reads through MiXCR, listing each CDR3 protein once. The repertoire holds 100,000 or so distinct CDR3 sequences, with 55% to 65% as singletons. The receptor was isolated from a man aged 30 to 45 with non-small cell lung cancer. The source material was distant non-tumor lung tissue. The chain joins TRBV12-3 or TRBV12-4 to TRBJ2-7, with 7 bases lining up with TRBD1. The DNA of the CDR3 is TGTGCCAGCAGCAACGGGACAGAAACCTACGAGCAGTACTTC. Amino acid sequence: CASSNGTETYEQYF.